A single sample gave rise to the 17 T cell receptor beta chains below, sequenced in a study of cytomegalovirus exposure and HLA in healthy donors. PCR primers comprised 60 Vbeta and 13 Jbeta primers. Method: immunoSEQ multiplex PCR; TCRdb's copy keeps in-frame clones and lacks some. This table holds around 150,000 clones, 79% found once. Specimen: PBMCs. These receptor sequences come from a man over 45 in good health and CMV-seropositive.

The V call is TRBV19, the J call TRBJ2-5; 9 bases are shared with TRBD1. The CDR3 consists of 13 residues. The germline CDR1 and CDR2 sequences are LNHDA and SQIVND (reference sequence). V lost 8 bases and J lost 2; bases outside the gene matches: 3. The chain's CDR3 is CASRGQGQETQYF. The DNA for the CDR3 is TGTGCCAGTCGGGGACAGGGTCAAGAGACCCAGTACTTC.

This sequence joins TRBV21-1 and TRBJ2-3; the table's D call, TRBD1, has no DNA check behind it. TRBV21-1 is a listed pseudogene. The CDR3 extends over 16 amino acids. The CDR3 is CASRGRDKSITDTQYF. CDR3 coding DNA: TGTGCCAGCAGGGGAAGGGACAAATCGATCACAGATACGCAGTATTTT.

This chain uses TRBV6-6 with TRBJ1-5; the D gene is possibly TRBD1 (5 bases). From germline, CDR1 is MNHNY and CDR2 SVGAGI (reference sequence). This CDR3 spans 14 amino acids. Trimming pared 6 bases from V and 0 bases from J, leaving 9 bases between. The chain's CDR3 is CASRRGDSNQPQHF. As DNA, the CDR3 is TGTGCCAGCAGGCGGGGGGATAGCAATCAGCCCCAGCATTTT.

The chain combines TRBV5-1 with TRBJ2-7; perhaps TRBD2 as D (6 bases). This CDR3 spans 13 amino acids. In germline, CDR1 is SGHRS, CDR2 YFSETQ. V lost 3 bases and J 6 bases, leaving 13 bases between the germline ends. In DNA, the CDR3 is TGCGCCAGCAGCTCAACTAGCCAAGCCGAGCAGTACTTC. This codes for CASSSTSQAEQYF.

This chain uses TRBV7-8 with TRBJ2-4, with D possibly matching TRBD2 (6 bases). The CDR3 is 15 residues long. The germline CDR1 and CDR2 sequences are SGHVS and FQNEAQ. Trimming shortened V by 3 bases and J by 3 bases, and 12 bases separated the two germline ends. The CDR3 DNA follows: TGTGCCAGCAGCTTTAAGCCGGGAGTCAAAAACATTCAGTACTTC. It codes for CASSFKPGVKNIQYF.

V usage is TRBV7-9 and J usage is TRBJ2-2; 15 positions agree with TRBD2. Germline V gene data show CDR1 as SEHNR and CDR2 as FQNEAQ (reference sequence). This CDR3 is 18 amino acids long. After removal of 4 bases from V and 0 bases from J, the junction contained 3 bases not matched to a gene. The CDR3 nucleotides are TGTGCCAGCAGCTACGGACTAGCGGGAGGGGCGAACACCGGGGAGCTGTTTTTT. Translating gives CASSYGLAGGANTGELFF.

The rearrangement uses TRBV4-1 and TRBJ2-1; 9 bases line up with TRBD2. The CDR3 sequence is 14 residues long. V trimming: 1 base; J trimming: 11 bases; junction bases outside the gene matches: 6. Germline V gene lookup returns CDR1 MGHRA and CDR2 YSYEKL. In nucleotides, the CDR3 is TGCGCCAGCAGCCAAGTCCCCGGGACTAGCAAGCAGTTCTTC. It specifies CASSQVPGTSKQFF.

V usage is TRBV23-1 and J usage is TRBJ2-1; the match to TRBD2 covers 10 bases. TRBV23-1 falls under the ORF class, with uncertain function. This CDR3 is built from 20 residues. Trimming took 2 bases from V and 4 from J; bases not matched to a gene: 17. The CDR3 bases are TGCGCCAGCAGTCAAAGGTGGACTAGCGGAAACACCCGGGGGTACAATGAGCAGTTCTTC. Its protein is CASSQRWTSGNTRGYNEQFF.

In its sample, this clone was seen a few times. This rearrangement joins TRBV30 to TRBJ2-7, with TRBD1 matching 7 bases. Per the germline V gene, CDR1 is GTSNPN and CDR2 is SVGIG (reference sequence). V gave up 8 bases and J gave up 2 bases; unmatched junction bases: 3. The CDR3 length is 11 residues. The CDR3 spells CAIGTAYEQYF. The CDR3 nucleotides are TGTGCCATCGGGACAGCCTACGAGCAGTACTTC.

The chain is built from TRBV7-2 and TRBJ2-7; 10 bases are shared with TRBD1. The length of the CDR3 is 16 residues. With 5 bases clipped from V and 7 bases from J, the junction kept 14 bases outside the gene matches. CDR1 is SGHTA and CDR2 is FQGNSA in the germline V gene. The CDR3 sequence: CASSLSSGTGVLEQYF. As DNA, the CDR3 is TGTGCCAGCAGCCTATCTTCCGGGACAGGGGTACTTGAGCAGTACTTC.

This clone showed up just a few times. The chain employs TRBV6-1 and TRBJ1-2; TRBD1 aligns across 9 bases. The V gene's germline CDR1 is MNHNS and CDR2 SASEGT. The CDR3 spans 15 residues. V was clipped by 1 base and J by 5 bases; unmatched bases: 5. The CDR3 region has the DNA TGTGCCAGCAGTGAAGTCGGGACAGGGATTTATGGCTACACCTTC. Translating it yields CASSEVGTGIYGYTF.

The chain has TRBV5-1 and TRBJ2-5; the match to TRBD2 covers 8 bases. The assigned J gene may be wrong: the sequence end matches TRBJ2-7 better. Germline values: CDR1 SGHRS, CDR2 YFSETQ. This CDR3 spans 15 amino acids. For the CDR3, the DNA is TGCGCCAGCAGCGGCCTGGAGGGAGCGGGGGCCGAGCAGTACTTC. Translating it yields CASSGLEGAGAEQYF.

CDR3 DNA sequence: TGTGCCACCAGCAGCCTAATCGGGGATACGCAGTATTTT. Its protein product is CATSSLIGDTQYF. This chain links TRBV15 with TRBJ2-3; D is undetermined. The CDR3 loop spans 13 amino acids. The germline V gene has CDR1 LNHNV and CDR2 YYDKDF (reference sequence). V was shortened by 3 bases and J by 6 bases, with 10 bases between the two germline ends.

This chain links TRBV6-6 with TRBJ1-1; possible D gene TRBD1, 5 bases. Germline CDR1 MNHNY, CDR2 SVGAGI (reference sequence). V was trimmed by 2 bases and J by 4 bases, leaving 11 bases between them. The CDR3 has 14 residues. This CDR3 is CASSYQGGSTEAFF. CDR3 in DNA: TGTGCCAGCAGTTACCAGGGCGGGAGCACTGAAGCTTTCTTT.

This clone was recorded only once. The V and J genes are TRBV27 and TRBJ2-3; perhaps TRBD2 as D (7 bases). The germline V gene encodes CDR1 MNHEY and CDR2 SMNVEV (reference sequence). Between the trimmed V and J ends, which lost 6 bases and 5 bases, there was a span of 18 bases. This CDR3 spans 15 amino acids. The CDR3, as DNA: TGTGCCAGCAGAGGGGTGATGGGAGGGGGAGATACGCAGTATTTT. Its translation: CASRGVMGGGDTQYF.

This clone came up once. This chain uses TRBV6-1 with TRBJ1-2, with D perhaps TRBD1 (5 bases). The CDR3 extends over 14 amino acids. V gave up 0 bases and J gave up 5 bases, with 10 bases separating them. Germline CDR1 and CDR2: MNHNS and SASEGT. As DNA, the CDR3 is TGTGCCAGCAGTGAAGCGCAGCGGGGGTATGGCTACACCTTC. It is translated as CASSEAQRGYGYTF.

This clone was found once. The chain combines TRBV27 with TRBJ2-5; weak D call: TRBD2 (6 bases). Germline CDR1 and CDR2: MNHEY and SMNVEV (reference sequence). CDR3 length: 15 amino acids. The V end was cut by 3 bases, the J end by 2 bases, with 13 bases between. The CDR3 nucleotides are TGTGCCAGCAGTTTCTTAGCGGCCGCTCAAGAGACCCAGTACTTC. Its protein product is CASSFLAAAQETQYF.